The next 13 T cell receptor beta chains were all read from a single sample in a study of blood T cell repertoires in COVID-19. This table comes from immunoSEQ multiplex PCR, and its TCRdb copy is limited to in-frame clones, with some not included. This table has roughly 260,000 clones, 87% appearing once. The specimen sequenced was peripheral blood. The receptor source for this set is a woman aged 45 to 65 with acute or convalescent COVID-19.

The V gene is TRBV7-9, the J gene TRBJ2-3, with a tentative D call TRBD2 (6 bases). This CDR3 comprises 15 residues. Per the germline V gene, CDR1 is SEHNR and CDR2 is FQNEAQ (reference sequence). V lost 3 bases, J lost 0 bases, and 10 bases lay in between. CDR3 in DNA: TGTGCCAGCAGCTTTATAGGGACTAGCACAGATACGCAGTATTTT. Its translation: CASSFIGTSTDTQYF.

The chain links TRBV19 to TRBJ2-6; 7 bases line up with TRBD1. This CDR3 contains 15 residues. Germline V lookup: CDR1 LNHDA, CDR2 SQIVND (reference sequence). V was clipped by 5 bases and J by 2 bases; unmatched bases: 3. The CDR3, as DNA: TGTGCCAGTAGTCCCGACAGGGCTGGGGCCAACGTCCTGACTTTC. Translated, it gives CASSPDRAGANVLTF.

The chain combines TRBV27 with TRBJ1-3; no definite D call. The CDR3 consists of 13 residues. CDR1 MNHEY and CDR2 SMNVEV come from the germline V gene (reference sequence). V shed 2 bases and J shed 3 bases, with 5 bases lying between them. This CDR3 is CASSLSLGNTIYF. The CDR3 region has the DNA TGTGCCAGCAGTTTAAGCCTTGGAAACACCATATATTTT.

Only one count was recorded for this clone. The chain combines TRBV7-9 with TRBJ1-1, with D possibly TRBD1 on 5 matching bases. Trimming left V 6 bases short and J 0 bases short, with 8 bases between. This CDR3 comprises 13 residues. CDR1 and CDR2 from the germline V gene are SEHNR and FQNEAQ (reference sequence). CDR3 residues: CASSLQVNTEAFF. DNA for the CDR3: TGTGCCAGCAGTTTACAGGTGAACACTGAAGCTTTCTTT.

The rearrangement joins TRBV2 to TRBJ1-2, with D possibly being TRBD1 (5 bases). The CDR3 totals 15 residues. CDR1 SNHLY and CDR2 FYNNEI come from the germline V gene. V was trimmed by 3 bases and J by 7 bases, leaving 18 bases between them. The CDR3 DNA is TGTGCCAGCAGTGAGGGCTTGCGGGGGGACTTTGGCTACACCTTC. Translating it yields CASSEGLRGDFGYTF.

This clone was detected only once. The V gene is TRBV3-1 (or the pseudogene TRBV3-2), the J gene TRBJ2-5; D uncertain. CDR3 size: 13 residues. Trimming pared 3 bases from V and 3 bases from J, leaving 8 bases between. The germline gives CDR1 LGHDT, CDR2 YNNKEL (reference sequence). CDR3 nucleotide sequence: TGTGCCAGCAGCCACGACTGGAAAGAGACCCAGTACTTC. Translating gives CASSHDWKETQYF.

The chain carries TRBV6-4 and TRBJ2-3; D remains unclear. V lost 6 bases, J lost 4 bases, and 20 bases lay in between. This CDR3 region has 16 residues. Germline V gene sequence: CDR1 MRHNA, CDR2 SNTAGT. The CDR3 nucleotides read TGTGCCAGCAGACGATCAAGCCTCCTAAACGCAGATACGCAGTATTTT. This codes for CASRRSSLLNADTQYF.

The rearrangement joins TRBV28 to TRBJ2-7; D not certain. The germline V and J ends were trimmed by 6 bases and 3 bases, with 21 bases remaining between them. CDR1 is MDHEN and CDR2 is SYDVKM in the germline V gene. This CDR3 has 16 amino acids. The CDR3 sequence is CASSRGDLIFLYEQYF. CDR3 DNA sequence: TGTGCCAGCAGCCGCGGAGATTTAATTTTTCTCTACGAGCAGTACTTC.

In DNA form, the CDR3 reads TGTGCCAGTATGAGGGACAGGGGCTTCTCCTACAATGAGCAGTTCTTC. Encoded protein: CASMRDRGFSYNEQFF. The V gene is TRBV19, the J gene TRBJ2-1; 10 bases match TRBD1. The trim removed 7 bases at V and 0 bases at J, leaving 6 bases unmatched. There are 16 residues in the CDR3. Germline V CDR1 and CDR2: LNHDA, SQIVND (reference sequence). Full variable domain (outside the CDR3, taken from reference TRBV19 and TRBJ2-1): DGGITQSPKYLFRKEGQNVTLSCEQNLNHDAMYWYRQDPGQGLRLIYYSQIVNDFQKGDIAEGYSVSREKKESFPLTVTSAQKNPTAFYLCASMRDRGFSYNEQFFGPGTRLTVL.

The chain links TRBV7-2 to TRBJ2-5, with a tentative D call TRBD1 (6 bases). Germline V gene sequence: CDR1 SGHTA, CDR2 FQGNSA. V shed 1 base and J shed 0 bases, with 9 bases lying between them. This CDR3 is 15 amino acids long. The CDR3 spells CASSLVGQYQETQYF. As DNA, the CDR3 is TGTGCCAGCAGCTTAGTAGGACAGTACCAAGAGACCCAGTACTTC.

V is TRBV7-9 and J is TRBJ2-5; 8 bases line up with TRBD1. The CDR3 spans 17 residues. Germline CDR1 SEHNR, CDR2 FQNEAQ (reference sequence). Trimming removed 5 bases from V and 5 bases from J; junction bases left unmatched: 16. The CDR3 region has the DNA TGTGCCAGCAGCACAAGCGAGGGGACACAGGGGGTTGAGACCCAGTACTTC. Protein: CASSTSEGTQGVETQYF.

The chain carries TRBV24-1 and TRBJ2-1, with TRBD1 as a possible D gene (5 bases). The CDR3 has 16 residues. Trimming took off 0 bases at V and 0 bases at J, with 8 bases between the two ends. Germline loops: CDR1 KGHDR, CDR2 SFDVKD. CDR3 residues: CATSDLGADSYNEQFF. The CDR3 nucleotides are TGTGCCACCAGTGATTTGGGGGCAGACTCCTACAATGAGCAGTTCTTC.

A single count supports this clone. The V gene is TRBV5-1, the J gene TRBJ2-7; possible D gene TRBD1, 6 bases. This CDR3 has 16 residues. V shed 4 bases and J shed 7 bases, with 24 bases lying between them. Germline CDR1 SGHRS, CDR2 YFSETQ. The CDR3 nucleotides read TGCGCCAGCAGCGAACCGGGACACAGGATGAAATGGGAGCAGTACTTC. This sequence encodes CASSEPGHRMKWEQYF.